This passage covers 11 T cell receptor beta chains from one sample sequenced in a study of cytomegalovirus exposure and HLA in healthy donors. A multiplex PCR was run with 60 Vbeta primers and 13 Jbeta primers. Clones were sequenced by immunoSEQ multiplex PCR, and TCRdb holds only the in-frame ones, with some missing. The sample consists of 85,000 to 100,000 clones, 60% to 70% of them appearing once. Material: PBMCs. Receptors originate from a woman aged 25 to 39 in good health and CMV-seronegative.

V and J are TRBV19 and TRBJ1-2; D ambiguous. Trimming removed 0 bases from V and 6 bases from J, with 20 bases in between. Germline loops: CDR1 LNHDA, CDR2 SQIVND (reference sequence). The CDR3 covers 17 residues. CDR3 sequence: CASSIDLETPREDGYTF. CDR3 sequence (DNA): TGTGCCAGTAGTATAGATCTGGAGACTCCCCGCGAGGATGGCTACACCTTC.

This clone was counted a few times. This chain connects TRBV5-8 to TRBJ2-1; 8 nucleotides align to TRBD2. The germline gives CDR1 SGHTS, CDR2 YDEGEE. V dropped 0 bases and J dropped 7; count of bases not matched to a gene: 6. The CDR3 extends over 15 amino acids. For the CDR3, the DNA is TGTGCCAGCAGCTTGGGGAGCGGGAGCGGGAATGAGCAGTTCTTC. This sequence encodes CASSLGSGSGNEQFF.

The chain joins TRBV14 to TRBJ2-2, with D perhaps TRBD1 (6 bases). The CDR3 contains 17 residues. Deletions cut 0 bases from V and 6 bases from J, with 17 bases between. Germline V CDR1 and CDR2: SGHDN, FVKESK. CDR3 sequence (DNA): TGTGCCAGCAGCCAAGATCGGAACAGGGAAGCAGCCGGGGAGCTGTTTTTT. Amino acid sequence: CASSQDRNREAAGELFF.

The chain employs TRBV28 and TRBJ2-3; TRBD2 aligns across 7 bases. V shed 3 bases and J 6 bases; nucleotides not matched to a gene: 6. CDR1 is MDHEN, CDR2 SYDVKM, per germline. This CDR3 region has 14 residues. The CDR3 sequence: CASSFRGRGDTQYF. The CDR3 bases are TGTGCCAGCAGTTTCCGCGGGAGAGGGGATACGCAGTATTTT.

The chain uses TRBV7-9 and TRBJ1-6, with a weak D call TRBD1 (6 bases). The CDR3 length is 16 residues. Germline CDR1 is SEHNR and CDR2 is FQNEAQ (reference sequence). Deletions cut 5 bases from V and 2 bases from J, with 13 bases between. Here the CDR3 DNA reads TGTGCCAGCAGCGTTCGAAGGGGGACCTATAATTCACCCCTCCACTTT. Translated: CASSVRRGTYNSPLHF.

The rearrangement uses TRBV5-1 and TRBJ2-7, with unresolved D. The length of the CDR3 is 13 residues. Trimming left V 0 bases short and J 2 bases short, with 6 bases between. The germline gives CDR1 SGHRS, CDR2 YFSETQ. DNA for the CDR3: TGCGCCAGCAGCTTGGCCCAGACCTACGAGCAGTACTTC. Its translation: CASSLAQTYEQYF.

CDR3 in DNA: TGTGTCAGAAGCTTCCGGACACCCATGAACACTGAAGCTTTCTTT. This translates into CVRSFRTPMNTEAFF. The chain employs TRBV7-5 and TRBJ1-1; no DNA check was done on the table's D call, TRBD1. TRBV7-5 is an annotated pseudogene. CDR3 length: 15 amino acids.

This clone was seen a handful of times. This chain joins TRBV11-3 and TRBJ2-6; D possibly corresponds to TRBD1 (6 bases). The ends were cut back, 5 bases at V and 0 bases at J, with 14 bases in the middle. Germline assignment: CDR1 SGHNT and CDR2 YENEEA. This CDR3 is built from 17 residues. DNA for the CDR3: TGTGCCAGCAGCAAACAGGGCCGGAGCTCTGGGGCCAACGTCCTGACTTTC. As protein: CASSKQGRSSGANVLTF.

Here the CDR3 DNA reads TGTGCCAGCAGCAGCCTAGCGGGCTACGAGCAGTACTTC. Residues: CASSSLAGYEQYF. The chain links TRBV6-4 to TRBJ2-7; TRBD2 aligns across 8 bases. V dropped 6 bases and J dropped 3; count of bases not matched to a gene: 4. Per the germline V gene, CDR1 is MRHNA and CDR2 is SNTAGT. This CDR3 contains 13 residues.

The rearrangement links TRBV2 to TRBJ1-5; D gene unclear. The V end lost 7 bases, the J end lost 7 bases, and 20 bases lay between the germline ends. The CDR3 is 15 residues long. Germline V gene lookup returns CDR1 SNHLY and CDR2 FYNNEI. The CDR3 DNA follows: TGTGCCAGCATTGGGAGGTCTGCTGGGCACCAGCCCCAGCATTTT. It translates to CASIGRSAGHQPQHF.

On this clone: Its ends do not fully match the called genes, so a read error is possible. The chain joins TRBV6-5 to TRBJ2-7; TRBD2 matches at 7 bases. The CDR3 length is 12 residues. The germline V gene has CDR1 MNHEY and CDR2 SVGAGI. In DNA form, the CDR3 reads TGTGCCAGCAGGGCGGGAGCAGGTCCTTTGTGGTTC. Its translation: CASRAGAGPLWF.